Presented here are 31 T cell receptor beta chains from one specimen sequenced in a study of blood T cell repertoires in COVID-19. Repertoires were generated with immunoSEQ multiplex PCR, while TCRdb's copy carries only in-frame clones and drops some. The data show 300,000 to 400,000 clones, 90% seen once. The sequenced material came from PBMCs or T cells enriched from blood (not recorded which). The receptors stem from a woman in her twenties or thirties who had been exposed to COVID-19.

The chain joins TRBV4-3 to TRBJ2-7, with 9 bases that match TRBD2. This CDR3 contains 15 residues. V was clipped by 1 base and J by 0 bases; unmatched bases: 1. CDR1 and CDR2 (germline): LGHNA, YSLEER. The CDR3, as DNA: TGCGCCAGCAGCCAAGGTAGCGGGGGCTCCTACGAGCAGTACTTC. This encodes CASSQGSGGSYEQYF.

The rearrangement links TRBV5-1 to TRBJ1-6; D remains ambiguous. The V gene lost 0 bases and the J gene lost 9 bases, with 13 bases spanning the gap. The CDR3 consists of 15 residues. In germline, CDR1 is SGHRS, CDR2 YFSETQ. The CDR3 coding sequence is TGCGCCAGCAGCTTGGCACAGCCGCGGGGTTCACCCCTCCACTTT. Translated, it gives CASSLAQPRGSPLHF.

This rearrangement joins TRBV5-5 to TRBJ1-1; a weak D match, TRBD1 (6 bases). Germline lookup yields CDR1 SGHKS and CDR2 YYEKEE (reference sequence). Trimming removed 2 bases from V and 1 base from J, with 12 bases in between. This CDR3 has 15 amino acids. The CDR3 reads CASSFLTGPNTEAFF. CDR3 nucleotides: TGTGCCAGCAGCTTCCTGACAGGACCGAACACTGAAGCTTTCTTT. Full variable domain (outside the CDR3, taken from reference TRBV5-5 and TRBJ1-1): DAGVTQSPTHLIKTRGQQVTLRCSPISGHKSVSWYQQVLGQGPQFIFQYYEKEERGRGNFPDRFSARQFPNYSSELNVNALLLGDSALYLCASSFLTGPNTEAFFGQGTRLTVV.

V is TRBV5-1 and J is TRBJ2-3; 10 positions agree with TRBD1. This CDR3 contains 16 residues. The V segment lost 4 bases and the J segment 2 bases; nucleotides outside the gene matches: 7. The germline gives CDR1 SGHRS, CDR2 YFSETQ. The CDR3 is CASSVPGTGATDTQYF. CDR3 coding DNA: TGCGCCAGCAGCGTACCTGGGACAGGGGCCACAGATACGCAGTATTTT. Looking up the rest from reference TRBV5-1 and TRBJ2-3 gives the full variable domain: KAGVTQTPRYLIKTRGQQVTLSCSPISGHRSVSWYQQTPGQGLQFLFEYFSETQRNKGNFPGRFSGRQFSNSRSEMNVSTLELGDSALYLCASSVPGTGATDTQYFGPGTRLTVL.

The table lists this clone with a few counts. CDR3 bases: TGTGCCAGCACGGCGGGGGCGGGCTACAATGAGCAGTTCTTC. The encoded protein is CASTAGAGYNEQFF. The chain has TRBV2 and TRBJ2-1; D might be TRBD2 (7 bases). Trimming removed 7 bases from V and 3 bases from J, with 13 bases in between. Germline V gene lookup returns CDR1 SNHLY and CDR2 FYNNEI. The CDR3 runs to 14 residues. Drawing the rest from reference TRBV2 and TRBJ2-1, the complete variable domain is EPEVTQTPSHQVTQMGQEVILRCVPISNHLYFYWYRQILGQKVEFLVSFYNNEISEKSEIFDDQFSVERPDGSNFTLKIRSTKLEDSAMYFCASTAGAGYNEQFFGPGTRLTVL.

This sequence joins TRBV9 and TRBJ1-2; 11 nucleotides agree with TRBD1. Germline V gives CDR1 SGDLS, CDR2 YYNGEE. V was clipped by 6 bases and J by 6 bases; unmatched bases: 1. This CDR3 comprises 12 residues. For the CDR3, the DNA is TGTGCCAGCAAGGACAGGGGGCATGGCTACACCTTC. This sequence encodes CASKDRGHGYTF.

The chain couples TRBV9 to TRBJ2-5; TRBD2 aligns across 12 bases. Germline CDR1 SGDLS, CDR2 YYNGEE. The CDR3 is made up of 16 amino acids. The V segment lost 0 bases and the J segment 2 bases; nucleotides outside the gene matches: 2. CDR3 sequence (DNA): TGTGCCAGCAGCGTAGCGGGGACTAGCGGGCAAGAGACCCAGTACTTC. As protein: CASSVAGTSGQETQYF.

V usage is TRBV29-1 and J usage is TRBJ2-2; 7 nucleotides align to TRBD2. Trimming cost V 7 bases and J 0 bases; bases outside gene matches: 11. Germline V gene sequence: CDR1 SQVTM, CDR2 ANQGSEA. The CDR3 has 16 residues. The chain's CDR3 is CSATSSGAANTGELFF. The CDR3, as DNA: TGCAGCGCCACTTCGAGCGGGGCCGCGAACACCGGGGAGCTGTTTTTT.

Comments on this clone: Mismatch with germline at one junction end may stem from a read error. The chain has TRBV2 and TRBJ2-2, with a weak D call TRBD1 (6 bases). The V gene's germline CDR1 is SNHLY and CDR2 FYNNEI. The CDR3 totals 12 residues. The CDR3 region is CANGQNTRELFF. The CDR3 DNA is TGTGCCAACGGACAGAACACCAGGGAGCTGTTTTTT.

The rearrangement uses TRBV6-2 or TRBV6-3 and TRBJ2-2; 11 positions agree with TRBD1. Losses at the gene ends were 8 bases for V and 6 bases for J; bases not matched to a gene: 5. This CDR3 is 14 amino acids long. Germline V lookup: CDR1 MNHEY, CDR2 SVGEGT. CDR3 DNA sequence: TGTGCCAGCGGCCGGACAGGGGGCCCCGGGGAGCTGTTTTTT. Protein: CASGRTGGPGELFF.

V is TRBV19 and J is TRBJ1-5; 7 positions agree with TRBD1. Per germline, CDR1 LNHDA and CDR2 SQIVND (reference sequence). V shed 5 bases and J 1 base; nucleotides not matched to a gene: 8. The CDR3 sequence is 16 residues long. The chain's CDR3 is CASSPRTGRSNQPQHF. CDR3 bases: TGTGCCAGTAGTCCGAGGACAGGCCGGAGCAATCAGCCCCAGCATTTT.

This chain uses TRBV4-3 with TRBJ1-3; 7 nucleotides align to TRBD1. Germline assignment: CDR1 LGHNA and CDR2 YSLEER. This CDR3 comprises 15 residues. V dropped 0 bases and J dropped 4; count of bases not matched to a gene: 3. The CDR3 nucleotides read TGCGCCAGCAGCCAAGAACAGGGGCACGGAAACACCATATATTTT. It yields the protein CASSQEQGHGNTIYF.

CDR3 nucleotides: TGCGCCAGCAATTCCGGAGATAACTATGGCTACACCTTC. Its translation is CASNSGDNYGYTF. The chain employs TRBV10-2 and TRBJ1-2, with D unresolved. This CDR3 region has 13 residues. The V gene lost 7 bases and the J gene lost 1 base, with 10 bases spanning the gap. CDR1 is WSHSY, CDR2 SAAADI, per germline.

This clone was observed a single time. This chain uses TRBV20-1 with TRBJ2-1; 9 bases agree with TRBD2. Germline CDR1 DFQATT, CDR2 SNEGSKA (reference sequence). With 3 bases clipped from V and 6 bases from J, the junction kept 9 bases outside the gene matches. The CDR3 is 15 residues long. The CDR3 bases are TGCAGTGCTAGTGCCGGGACTAGCACCCTCAATGAGCAGTTCTTC. It is translated as CSASAGTSTLNEQFF.

V is TRBV7-9 and J is TRBJ2-7; the D gene is possibly TRBD1 (5 bases). The CDR3 sequence is 13 residues long. CDR1 SEHNR and CDR2 FQNEAQ come from the germline V gene (reference sequence). The V end was cut by 5 bases, the J end by 5 bases, with 13 bases between. DNA for the CDR3: TGTGCCAGCAGCCCTCAGGGTAGCCACGAGCAGTACTTC. It translates to CASSPQGSHEQYF.

The chain links TRBV28 to TRBJ2-3; 12 nucleotides align to TRBD2. Germline lookup yields CDR1 MDHEN and CDR2 SYDVKM. The CDR3 consists of 16 residues. The trim removed 6 bases at V and 4 bases at J, leaving 8 bases unmatched. The CDR3 region has the DNA TGTGCCAGCAGCCTAGTACTAGCGGGGGGCGCAGATACGCAGTATTTT. Translating it yields CASSLVLAGGADTQYF.

The chain recombines TRBV19 with TRBJ2-4; possibly TRBD2 for D (6 bases). CDR1 is LNHDA, CDR2 SQIVND, per germline (reference sequence). There are 15 residues in the CDR3. The germline V and J ends were trimmed by 6 bases and 0 bases, with 12 bases remaining between them. The CDR3 DNA sequence: TGTGCCAGTAGCCTCTGGGGGGAAGCCAAAAACATTCAGTACTTC. It yields the protein CASSLWGEAKNIQYF.

J is TRBJ1-2 and V is TRBV5-1; a possible D gene is TRBD1 (5 bases). Germline V CDR1 and CDR2: SGHRS, YFSETQ. Trimming shortened V by 2 bases and J by 8 bases, and 13 bases separated the two germline ends. This CDR3 region has 13 residues. The chain's CDR3 is CASSLFGGDGYTF. CDR3 bases: TGCGCCAGCAGCTTATTCGGGGGGGACGGCTACACCTTC.

The V gene is TRBV7-5, the J gene TRBJ1-4; the table's D call, TRBD1, has no DNA check behind it. TRBV7-5 is a documented pseudogene. The CDR3 spans 17 residues. In nucleotides, the CDR3 is TGTGCCAGAAGCTTAAGCCATCGACAGGGAAGCGGAGAAAAACTGTTTTTT. Its protein product is CARSLSHRQGSGEKLFF.

The rearrangement joins TRBV18 to TRBJ1-1; 7 bases agree with TRBD1. This CDR3 spans 16 amino acids. V trimming: 3 bases; J trimming: 4 bases; junction bases outside the gene matches: 11. Germline loops: CDR1 KGHSH, CDR2 LQKENI. The CDR3, as DNA: TGTGCCAGCTCACCCCACGAACAGGGGCCGAGCACTGAAGCTTTCTTT. Protein: CASSPHEQGPSTEAFF.

The rearrangement links TRBV6-2 or TRBV6-3 to TRBJ1-1, with 10 bases matching TRBD1. CDR1 and CDR2 (germline): MNHEY, SVGEGT. The CDR3 has 15 residues. V shed 5 bases, J shed 6 bases, and the junction held 9 bases outside the gene matches. CDR3 sequence reads: CASSPRDRGLAEAFF. The CDR3 coding sequence is TGTGCCAGCAGTCCCAGGGACAGGGGTCTCGCTGAAGCTTTCTTT.

The chain employs TRBV19 and TRBJ1-2, with D unclear. Germline CDR1 reads LNHDA; CDR2 reads SQIVND (reference sequence). The length of the CDR3 is 15 residues. Trimming took off 3 bases at V and 6 bases at J, with 17 bases between the two ends. In DNA, the CDR3 is TGTGCCAGTAGTATTAATTGGGAGGGCATTCATGGCTACACCTTC. Protein: CASSINWEGIHGYTF.

This clone has more than one count but fewer than ten. The CDR3 is CASRSLGASETQYF. The CDR3 DNA is TGTGCCAGCAGGAGTCTGGGGGCGTCAGAGACCCAGTACTTC. This chain joins TRBV2 and TRBJ2-5; D is perhaps TRBD1 (6 bases). CDR1 is SNHLY and CDR2 is FYNNEI in the germline V gene. Trimming took 6 bases from V and 4 from J, leaving 15 bases between them. The CDR3 extends over 14 amino acids. The full variable domain, in which reference TRBV2 and TRBJ2-5 provide the parts outside the CDR3, is EPEVTQTPSHQVTQMGQEVILRCVPISNHLYFYWYRQILGQKVEFLVSFYNNEISEKSEIFDDQFSVERPDGSNFTLKIRSTKLEDSAMYFCASRSLGASETQYFGPGTRLLVL.

The genes are TRBV4-3 and TRBJ1-1; D remains ambiguous. Germline-derived CDR1 and CDR2 are LGHNA and YSLEER. V dropped 1 base and J dropped 1 base, with 10 bases sitting between them. This CDR3 comprises 15 residues. Written as DNA, the CDR3 is TGCGCCAGCAGCCAAGGGTTCGGGAGGAACACTGAAGCTTTCTTT. As protein: CASSQGFGRNTEAFF.

The rearrangement joins TRBV9 to TRBJ1-4, with 9 bases identical to TRBD1. This CDR3 contains 15 residues. The germline gives CDR1 SGDLS, CDR2 YYNGEE. Trimming cost V 4 bases and J 6 bases; bases outside gene matches: 7. The CDR3 DNA reads TGTGCCAGCAGCCTCTCACAGGGGGCGGATGAAAAACTGTTTTTT. Translating gives CASSLSQGADEKLFF.

The V and J genes are TRBV11-2 and TRBJ1-1; D is unresolved. V lost 1 base and J 4 bases, leaving 13 bases between the germline ends. Germline CDR1 is SGHAT and CDR2 is FQNNGV. The CDR3 extends over 15 amino acids. The CDR3 reads CASSLVGGIATEAFF. The CDR3 DNA follows: TGTGCCAGCAGCTTAGTTGGAGGGATTGCCACTGAAGCTTTCTTT. Full variable domain (remainder filled in from reference TRBV11-2 and TRBJ1-1): EAGVAQSPRYKIIEKRQSVAFWCNPISGHATLYWYQQILGQGPKLLIQFQNNGVVDDSQLPKDRFSAERLKGVDSTLKIQPAKLEDSAVYLCASSLVGGIATEAFFGQGTRLTVV.

The chain recombines TRBV2 with TRBJ2-5, with 12 bases aligning to TRBD2. Per the germline V gene, CDR1 is SNHLY and CDR2 is FYNNEI. The CDR3 contains 15 residues. Germline trimming cut 4 bases from V and 5 bases from J; bases unmatched to any gene: 5. This CDR3 reads CASSAQLAGGETQYF. The CDR3 coding sequence is TGTGCCAGCAGTGCCCAACTAGCGGGGGGTGAGACCCAGTACTTC.

V gene TRBV7-2 combines with J gene TRBJ1-1; D might be TRBD1 (5 bases). V dropped 3 bases and J dropped 4 bases, with 15 bases sitting between them. CDR3 length: 15 amino acids. CDR1 and CDR2 (germline): SGHTA, FQGNSA. This chain's CDR3 is CASSLNRLLGTEAFF. CDR3 DNA sequence: TGTGCCAGCAGCTTGAACAGGCTGCTGGGCACTGAAGCTTTCTTT.

This clone was observed a single time. The chain employs TRBV10-1 and TRBJ1-4, with a tentative D call TRBD1 (6 bases). V dropped 3 bases and J dropped 0 bases, with 14 bases sitting between them. Germline V gives CDR1 WNHNN, CDR2 SYGVQD (reference sequence). This CDR3 has 17 amino acids. The CDR3 nucleotides read TGCGCCAGCAGTGAACACTTGGACAGCGCAACTAATGAAAAACTGTTTTTT. Encoded protein: CASSEHLDSATNEKLFF.

This chain connects TRBV3-1 (or the pseudogene TRBV3-2) to TRBJ2-3; TRBD2 matches 7 bases. This CDR3 has 16 residues. V shed 4 bases, J shed 0 bases, and the junction held 7 bases outside the gene matches. The V gene's germline CDR1 is LGHDT and CDR2 YNNKEL (reference sequence). CDR3: CASSPWPGLSTDTQYF. DNA of the CDR3: TGTGCCAGCAGCCCTTGGCCGGGACTAAGCACAGATACGCAGTATTTT.

The chain joins TRBV11-2 to TRBJ1-2, with D maybe TRBD1 (6 bases). The germline CDR1 and CDR2 sequences are SGHAT and FQNNGV. V was shortened by 6 bases and J by 4 bases, with 12 bases between the two germline ends. This CDR3 region has 13 residues. The CDR3 loop reads CASSPDRTYGYTF. In DNA, the CDR3 is TGTGCCAGCAGTCCCGACAGGACCTATGGCTACACCTTC. The full variable domain, its missing parts supplied by reference TRBV11-2 and TRBJ1-2, is EAGVAQSPRYKIIEKRQSVAFWCNPISGHATLYWYQQILGQGPKLLIQFQNNGVVDDSQLPKDRFSAERLKGVDSTLKIQPAKLEDSAVYLCASSPDRTYGYTFGSGTRLTVV.